This TCR beta chain is from a study of T cells in localized non-small cell lung cancer. Sequenced by immunoSEQ multiplex PCR; TCRdb stores in-frame clones only, minus some. The sample includes about 33,000 clones, roughly 75% seen only once; the top ten take about 16%. This TCR came from a male donor at least 60 years old with stage III squamous cell lung carcinoma. The material sequenced was peripheral blood, taken before any cancer treatment.

The CDR3 DNA is TGCGCCAGCAGCGCCACAGTGGGGGGCAATCAGCCCCAGCATTTT. It is translated as CASSATVGGNQPQHF. The J gene is TRBJ1-5, the V gene TRBV5-1; weak D call: TRBD1 (5 bases). Germline V gene sequence: CDR1 SGHRS, CDR2 YFSETQ. This CDR3 region has 15 residues. V was trimmed by 4 bases and J by 2 bases, leaving 13 bases between them.